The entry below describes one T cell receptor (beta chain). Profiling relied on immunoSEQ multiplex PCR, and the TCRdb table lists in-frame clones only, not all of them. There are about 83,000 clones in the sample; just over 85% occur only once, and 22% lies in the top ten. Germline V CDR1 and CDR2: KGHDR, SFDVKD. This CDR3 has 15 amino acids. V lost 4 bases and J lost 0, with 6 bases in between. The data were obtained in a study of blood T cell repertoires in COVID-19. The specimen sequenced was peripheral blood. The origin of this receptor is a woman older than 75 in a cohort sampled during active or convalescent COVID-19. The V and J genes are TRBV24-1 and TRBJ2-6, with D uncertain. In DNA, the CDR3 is TGTGCCACCAGTGACTCGGGCTCTGGGGCCAACGTCCTGACTTTC. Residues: CATSDSGSGANVLTF.